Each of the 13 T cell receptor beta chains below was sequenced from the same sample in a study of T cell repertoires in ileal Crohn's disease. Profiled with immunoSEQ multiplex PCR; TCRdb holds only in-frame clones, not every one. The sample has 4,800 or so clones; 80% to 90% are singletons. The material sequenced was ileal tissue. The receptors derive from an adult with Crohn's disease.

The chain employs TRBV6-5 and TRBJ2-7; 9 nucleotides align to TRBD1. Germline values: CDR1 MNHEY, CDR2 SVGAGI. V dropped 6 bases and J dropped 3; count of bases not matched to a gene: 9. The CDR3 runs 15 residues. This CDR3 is CASSPSTGGNYEQYF. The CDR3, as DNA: TGTGCCAGCAGCCCATCGACAGGGGGGAACTACGAGCAGTACTTC.

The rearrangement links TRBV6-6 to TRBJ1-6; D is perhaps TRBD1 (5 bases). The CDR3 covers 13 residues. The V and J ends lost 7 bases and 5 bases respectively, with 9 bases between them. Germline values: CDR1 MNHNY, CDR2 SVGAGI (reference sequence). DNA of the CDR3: TGTGCCAGCATGGGGGGTAATAATTCACCCCTCCACTTT. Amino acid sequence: CASMGGNNSPLHF.

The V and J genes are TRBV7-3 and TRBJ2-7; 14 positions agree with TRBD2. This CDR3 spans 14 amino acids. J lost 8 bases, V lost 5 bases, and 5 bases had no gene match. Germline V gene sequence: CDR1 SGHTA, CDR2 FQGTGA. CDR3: CASSLGTSGGKQYF. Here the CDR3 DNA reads TGTGCCAGCAGCCTCGGGACTAGCGGGGGCAAGCAGTACTTC.

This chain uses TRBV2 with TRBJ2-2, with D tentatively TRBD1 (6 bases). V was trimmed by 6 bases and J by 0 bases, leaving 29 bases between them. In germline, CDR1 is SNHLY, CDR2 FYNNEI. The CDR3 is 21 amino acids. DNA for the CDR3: TGTGCCAGCAGGATCTTTAAGGGACATTCCCCCTCCGGGACGAACACCGGGGAGCTGTTTTTT. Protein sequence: CASRIFKGHSPSGTNTGELFF.

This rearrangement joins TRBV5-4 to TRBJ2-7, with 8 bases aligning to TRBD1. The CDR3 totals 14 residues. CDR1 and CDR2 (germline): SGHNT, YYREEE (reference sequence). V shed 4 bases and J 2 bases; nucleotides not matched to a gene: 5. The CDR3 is CASSRGQGPYEQYF. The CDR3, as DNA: TGTGCCAGCAGCCGAGGACAGGGTCCCTACGAGCAGTACTTC.

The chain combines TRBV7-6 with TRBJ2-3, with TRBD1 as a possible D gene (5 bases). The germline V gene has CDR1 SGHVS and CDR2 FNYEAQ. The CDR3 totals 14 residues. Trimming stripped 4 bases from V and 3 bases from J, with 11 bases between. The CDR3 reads CASSSGHLTDTQYF. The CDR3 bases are TGTGCCAGCAGCTCCGGACACTTAACAGATACGCAGTATTTT. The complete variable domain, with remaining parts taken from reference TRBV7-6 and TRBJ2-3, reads GAGVSQSPRYKVTKRGQDVALRCDPISGHVSLYWYRQALGQGPEFLTYFNYEAQQDKSGLPNDRFSAERPEGSISTLTIQRTEQRDSAMYRCASSSGHLTDTQYFGPGTRLTVL.

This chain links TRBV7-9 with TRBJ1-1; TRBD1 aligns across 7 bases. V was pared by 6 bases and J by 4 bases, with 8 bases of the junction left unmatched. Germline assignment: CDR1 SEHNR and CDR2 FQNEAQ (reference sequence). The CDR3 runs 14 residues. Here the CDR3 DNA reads TGTGCCAGCAGTACTCAGGGGGACCTCACTGAAGCTTTCTTT. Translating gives CASSTQGDLTEAFF. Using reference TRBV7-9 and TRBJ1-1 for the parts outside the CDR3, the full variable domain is DTGVSQNPRHKITKRGQNVTFRCDPISEHNRLYWYRQTLGQGPEFLTYFQNEAQLEKSRLLSDRFSAERPKGSFSTLEIQRTEQGDSAMYLCASSTQGDLTEAFFGQGTRLTVV.

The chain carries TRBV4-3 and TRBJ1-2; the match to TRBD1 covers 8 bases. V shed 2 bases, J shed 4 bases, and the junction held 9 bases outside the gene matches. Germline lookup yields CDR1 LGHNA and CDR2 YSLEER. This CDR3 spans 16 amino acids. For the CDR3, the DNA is TGCGCCAGCAGCCAAAGTCTCGTCGGGACAGGCTATGGCTACACCTTC. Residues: CASSQSLVGTGYGYTF.

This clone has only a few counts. CDR3 in amino acids: CASSPSGGHYNEQFF. The DNA for the CDR3 is TGTGCCAGCAGCCCCAGCGGGGGGCACTACAATGAGCAGTTCTTC. The chain has TRBV28 and TRBJ2-1; 9 bases agree with TRBD2. Germline values: CDR1 MDHEN, CDR2 SYDVKM. Unmatched junction bases numbered 6, after V lost 6 bases and J lost 3 bases. The CDR3 has 15 amino acids. The full variable domain, with the rest looked up from reference TRBV28 and TRBJ2-1, is DVKVTQSSRYLVKRTGEKVFLECVQDMDHENMFWYRQDPGLGLRLIYFSYDVKMKEKGDIPEGYSVSREKKERFSLILESASTNQTSMYLCASSPSGGHYNEQFFGPGTRLTVL.

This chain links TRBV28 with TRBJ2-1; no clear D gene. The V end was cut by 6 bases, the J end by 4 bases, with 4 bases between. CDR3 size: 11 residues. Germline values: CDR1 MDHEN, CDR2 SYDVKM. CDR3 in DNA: TGTGCCAGCAGCCAGTACAATGAGCAGTTCTTC. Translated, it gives CASSQYNEQFF.

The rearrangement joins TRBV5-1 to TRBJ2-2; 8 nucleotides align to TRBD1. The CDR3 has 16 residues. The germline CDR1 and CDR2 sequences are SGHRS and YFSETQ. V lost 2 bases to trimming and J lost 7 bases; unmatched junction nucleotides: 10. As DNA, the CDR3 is TGCGCCAGCAGCTTCGGACAGGGAGGCGGTAACGGGGAGCTGTTTTTT. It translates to CASSFGQGGGNGELFF.

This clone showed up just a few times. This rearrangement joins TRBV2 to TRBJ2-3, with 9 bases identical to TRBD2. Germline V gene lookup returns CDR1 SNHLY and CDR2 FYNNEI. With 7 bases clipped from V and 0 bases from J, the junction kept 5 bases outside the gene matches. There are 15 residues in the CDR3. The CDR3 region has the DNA TGTGCCAGCATCTTGCTAGCGGGGAGCACAGATACGCAGTATTTT. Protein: CASILLAGSTDTQYF.

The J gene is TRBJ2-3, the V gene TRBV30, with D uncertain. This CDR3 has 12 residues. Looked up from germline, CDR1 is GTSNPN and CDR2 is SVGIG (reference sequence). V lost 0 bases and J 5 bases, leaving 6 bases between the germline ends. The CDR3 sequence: CAWSVVRDTQYF. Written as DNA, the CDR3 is TGTGCCTGGAGTGTCGTGAGAGATACGCAGTATTTT.